These T cell receptor beta chains were read from a single sample in a study of Tregs in tolerant kidney transplant recipients. TCRdb's copy holds only in-frame clones and misses some; the assay was immunoSEQ multiplex PCR. This sample has some 70,000 clones; over 80% occur once, and the top ten carry around 4%. Sequences were obtained from CD4+ T cells from blood. The receptor set was obtained from a human donor in good health. Both conserved end residues are part of each CDR3. The D gene is left open where the match is weak. Clone size is stated in some rows and not others, as once, few, many or a class when expanded.

CDR3nt: TGTGCCACCAGCAGAGACAGGTCGAGCTCCTACGAGCAGTACTTC
CDR3aa: CATSRDRSSSYEQYF
v_gene: TRBV15
j_gene: TRBJ2-7
d_gene: NA
abundance: NA

CDR3nt: TGTGCCAGCAGCGAGGGACTTACCGTTTACAATGAGCAGTTCTTC
CDR3aa: CASSEGLTVYNEQFF
v_gene: TRBV9
j_gene: TRBJ2-1
d_gene: NA
abundance: NA

CDR3nt: TGCGCCAGCAGCTTGGGGGGGCTTGGAGGGAGGGCCGGGTACGAGCAGTACTTC
CDR3aa: CASSLGGLGGRAGYEQYF
v_gene: TRBV5-1
j_gene: TRBJ2-7
d_gene: NA
abundance: NA

CDR3nt: TGTGCCAGCAGGCGACTAGCAGGCACAGATACGCAGTATTTT
CDR3aa: CASRRLAGTDTQYF
v_gene: TRBV7-8
j_gene: TRBJ2-3
d_gene: TRBD2
abundance: NA

CDR3nt: TGTGCCAGCTCACCCGCTATCCGGGCGGGCGGCTACACCTTC
CDR3aa: CASSPAIRAGGYTF
v_gene: TRBV18
j_gene: TRBJ1-2
d_gene: NA
abundance: NA

CDR3nt: TGCGCCAGCAGCCAAGTGCGGGACATATCACCCCTCCACTTT
CDR3aa: CASSQVRDISPLHF
v_gene: TRBV4-3
j_gene: TRBJ1-6
d_gene: NA
abundance: NA

CDR3nt: TGCGCCAGCAGCTTGCTGGGGAGACAAGAGACCCAGTACTTC
CDR3aa: CASSLLGRQETQYF
v_gene: TRBV5-1
j_gene: TRBJ2-5
d_gene: NA
abundance: NA

CDR3nt: TGTGCCAGCAGCTTCACTAGCGGGGGGGCGACAGATACGCAGTATTTT
CDR3aa: CASSFTSGGATDTQYF
v_gene: TRBV7-9
j_gene: TRBJ2-3
d_gene: TRBD2
abundance: once

CDR3nt: TGTGCCAGTAGTAGGGGGACAGGTTCGGATACGCAGTATTTT
CDR3aa: CASSRGTGSDTQYF
v_gene: TRBV19
j_gene: TRBJ2-3
d_gene: TRBD1
abundance: once

CDR3nt: TGCGCCAGCAGCCAAGGGTTAGCCGCGGGTGGAAACACCATATATTTT
CDR3aa: CASSQGLAAGGNTIYF
v_gene: TRBV4-3
j_gene: TRBJ1-3
d_gene: NA
abundance: NA

CDR3nt: TGTGCCAGCAGTACGCCGGGACTACGCCCCGGGGAGCTGTTTTTT
CDR3aa: CASSTPGLRPGELFF
v_gene: TRBV28
j_gene: TRBJ2-2
d_gene: TRBD2
abundance: NA

CDR3nt: TGTGCCAGCAGCTACTCTAGCGGGACAGATACGCAGTATTTT
CDR3aa: CASSYSSGTDTQYF
v_gene: TRBV7-8
j_gene: TRBJ2-3
d_gene: TRBD2
abundance: NA

CDR3nt: TGTGCCATCAGTGTTAAGGGGGACTATGGCTACACCTTC
CDR3aa: CAISVKGDYGYTF
v_gene: TRBV10-3
j_gene: TRBJ1-2
d_gene: NA
abundance: NA

CDR3nt: TGTGCCAGCAGTGACAGAACCCGGGAGCAGTACTTC
CDR3aa: CASSDRTREQYF
v_gene: TRBV2
j_gene: TRBJ2-7
d_gene: NA
abundance: NA

CDR3nt: TGCGCCAGCAGCCACACTAGGTTGAGCGAGCAGTACTTC
CDR3aa: CASSHTRLSEQYF
v_gene: TRBV4-1
j_gene: TRBJ2-7
d_gene: NA
abundance: few

CDR3nt: TGCGCCAGCAGCTTGGCCCTCTTAGCGGGAGACTACGAGCAGTACTTC
CDR3aa: CASSLALLAGDYEQYF
v_gene: TRBV5-1
j_gene: TRBJ2-7
d_gene: TRBD2
abundance: NA

CDR3nt: TGTGCCAGTGTGTGGGGGAGTGAGCAGTTCTTC
CDR3aa: CASVWGSEQFF
v_gene: TRBV6-5
j_gene: TRBJ2-1
d_gene: NA
abundance: NA

CDR3nt: TGTGCCAGCAGCGGAGCGGGAGGGCGGACAGATACGCAGTATTTT
CDR3aa: CASSGAGGRTDTQYF
v_gene: TRBV9
j_gene: TRBJ2-3
d_gene: TRBD2
abundance: NA

CDR3nt: TGCGCCAGCGCTCGTGAGGGAGGCACTGAAGCTTTCTTT
CDR3aa: CASAREGGTEAFF
v_gene: TRBV5-1
j_gene: TRBJ1-1
d_gene: NA
abundance: NA

CDR3nt: TGTGCCAGCAGACCCTGGGACAGGGTGGGCACTGAAGCTTTCTTT
CDR3aa: CASRPWDRVGTEAFF
v_gene: TRBV7-8
j_gene: TRBJ1-1
d_gene: TRBD1
abundance: NA

CDR3nt: TGTGCCAGCAGCCCAGGGGGACACTCAAACACTGAAGCTTTCTTT
CDR3aa: CASSPGGHSNTEAFF
v_gene: TRBV7-2
j_gene: TRBJ1-1
d_gene: TRBD1
abundance: once

CDR3nt: TGTGCCAGCAGCTTAGGGGGCGGGGAGGACTACAATGAGCAGTTCTTC
CDR3aa: CASSLGGGEDYNEQFF
v_gene: TRBV11-3
j_gene: TRBJ2-1
d_gene: NA
abundance: NA

CDR3nt: TGCGCCAGCAGTTATCCGGGGCGCAGCTCCTACAATGAGCAGTTCTTC
CDR3aa: CASSYPGRSSYNEQFF
v_gene: TRBV5-1
j_gene: TRBJ2-1
d_gene: NA
abundance: NA

CDR3nt: TGTGCCAGCAGCCCTGACAGGGGATATGGCTACACCTTC
CDR3aa: CASSPDRGYGYTF
v_gene: TRBV11-3
j_gene: TRBJ1-2
d_gene: TRBD1
abundance: NA

CDR3nt: TGTGCCAGCAGTGACCAGGGGACAAACTCCTACGAGCAGTACTTC
CDR3aa: CASSDQGTNSYEQYF
v_gene: TRBV6-1
j_gene: TRBJ2-7
d_gene: NA
abundance: NA

CDR3nt: TGTGCCAGCAGCCAACCTCACAGGGCTGAAGCTTTCTTT
CDR3aa: CASSQPHRAEAFF
v_gene: TRBV7-2
j_gene: TRBJ1-1
d_gene: NA
abundance: NA

CDR3nt: TGTGCCACCCAGAGACGGCCAGCCGAATCCTACGAGCAGTACTTC
CDR3aa: CATQRRPAESYEQYF
v_gene: TRBV6-5
j_gene: TRBJ2-7
d_gene: NA
abundance: NA

CDR3nt: TGCGCCAGCAGCTGGAAGGAAGGACAGTTCAACAATGAGCAGTTCTTC
CDR3aa: CASSWKEGQFNNEQFF
v_gene: TRBV5-1
j_gene: TRBJ2-1
d_gene: NA
abundance: NA

CDR3nt: TGTGCCAGCAGTCTACGTACGACCGGACAGTTCCGTGAAGCTTTCTTT
CDR3aa: CASSLRTTGQFREAFF
v_gene: TRBV27
j_gene: TRBJ1-1
d_gene: NA
abundance: few

CDR3nt: TGTGCCAGCAGTTACCCAGGAGGATACGAGCAGTACTTC
CDR3aa: CASSYPGGYEQYF
v_gene: TRBV6-6
j_gene: TRBJ2-7
d_gene: NA
abundance: NA

CDR3nt: TGCGCCAGCAAGCTAGCGGGGGGCCCGAGTGGGGATACGCAGTATTTT
CDR3aa: CASKLAGGPSGDTQYF
v_gene: TRBV5-1
j_gene: TRBJ2-3
d_gene: TRBD2
abundance: NA

CDR3nt: TGTGCCATCAAGAGGGGAGTGAACGACAATGAGCAGTTCTTC
CDR3aa: CAIKRGVNDNEQFF
v_gene: TRBV10-3
j_gene: TRBJ2-1
d_gene: NA
abundance: NA

CDR3nt: TGTGCCAGCAGCTTAGGACAGGGGGCATGGGAGACCCAGTACTTC
CDR3aa: CASSLGQGAWETQYF
v_gene: TRBV7-9
j_gene: TRBJ2-5
d_gene: TRBD1
abundance: NA

CDR3nt: TGTGCCAGCAGCTGGGGCGGCGGGCCTAACTATGGCTACACCTTC
CDR3aa: CASSWGGGPNYGYTF
v_gene: TRBV5-6
j_gene: TRBJ1-2
d_gene: NA
abundance: NA

CDR3nt: TGTGCCAGCAGTTTTCAACCTCCCTACGAGCAGTACTTC
CDR3aa: CASSFQPPYEQYF
v_gene: TRBV27
j_gene: TRBJ2-7
d_gene: NA
abundance: NA

CDR3nt: TGTGCCAGCAGACCGGGACAGCTCTCTGGGGCCAACGTCCTGACTTTC
CDR3aa: CASRPGQLSGANVLTF
v_gene: TRBV2
j_gene: TRBJ2-6
d_gene: TRBD1
abundance: NA

CDR3nt: TGCAGCGTCGATGAGGGGGACAGGGGTTTGGTGAGTGAGCAGTTCTTC
CDR3aa: CSVDEGDRGLVSEQFF
v_gene: TRBV29-1
j_gene: TRBJ2-1
d_gene: TRBD1
abundance: NA

CDR3nt: TGTGCCAGCAGCCCCGGGGGGGGAGAGACCCAGTACTTC
CDR3aa: CASSPGGGETQYF
v_gene: TRBV7-2
j_gene: TRBJ2-5
d_gene: TRBD2
abundance: NA

CDR3nt: TGTGCCAGCAGTTACTCGGGACTAGCGGATACAGATACGCAGTATTTT
CDR3aa: CASSYSGLADTDTQYF
v_gene: TRBV6-5
j_gene: TRBJ2-3
d_gene: TRBD2
abundance: NA

CDR3nt: TGTGCCAGCAGCTTGGAAGGGGGTCTGGTAGCTTTCTTT
CDR3aa: CASSLEGGLVAFF
v_gene: TRBV5-4
j_gene: TRBJ1-1
d_gene: NA
abundance: NA